In this sample, the clone carrying this T cell receptor (beta chain) turned up many times. Antigen specificity is unknown. The sample originates from a study of T-cell reconstitution after alpha-beta-depleted transplantation in children. A TCRbeta library incorporating unique molecular identifiers was prepared. TCRdb recomputed calls from the PCR reads with MiXCR, one row per CDR3 protein. The table records nearly 350,000 distinct CDR3 sequences, under 20% of them present only once. The J segment lost 3 bases and the V segment lost 2 bases, leaving 3 bases of the junction unmatched. Per germline, CDR1 LGHNA and CDR2 YNFKEQ. CDR3 size: 14 residues. Findings and caveats of the study: About two months after transplant, alpha-beta T cells reportedly came from several hundred expanded graft clones. Most T-cell counts and diversity one year after the transplant came from T cells that were newly produced. Some patients owed their high day-60 TCRbeta diversity to surviving recipient T cells and thymic progenitors.

This sequence joins TRBV4-2 and TRBJ2-5, with 7 bases aligning to TRBD2. Specimen: PBMCs, mostly from graft donor cells, collected 360 days after TCRalphabeta/CD19-depleted stem cell transplant. The source of this sequence is a male patient aged 2-9 years who had a stem cell transplant for acute lymphoblastic leukemia, so the T cells may come from the graft donor. CDR3 in amino acids: CASSQWGLKETQYF. The CDR3 DNA sequence: TGTGCCAGCAGCCAATGGGGACTAAAAGAGACCCAGTACTTC.